Listed below are T cell receptor beta chains from one sample, sequenced in a study of graft-versus-host responses after intestinal transplantation. Produced via immunoSEQ multiplex PCR; TCRdb's table is partial and in-frame only. The sample has some 110,000 clones, around 90% seen once. These receptors' antigens are unknown. This specimen was unstimulated CD4+ T cells sorted from spleen or lymph node cells, taken before transplant. The receptor set was obtained from a human donor who was the organ donor for an intestinal transplant. The CDR3 runs from the conserved cysteine through the conserved F or W. A D gene is named only where the DNA matches it firmly. Size is stated for part of the rows, as once, few or many counts, or as a class when the clone is expanded.

TRBD2	TRBV18	TRBJ2-1	21	.	TGTGCCAGCTCCCGCGGACGGGTAGCGGGAGGGCCAGCAAGCTCCTACAATGAGCAGTTCTTC	CASSRGRVAGGPASSYNEQFF
.	TRBV6-5	TRBJ2-7	11	few	TGTGCCAGCATCCACTCCTACGAGCAGTACTTC	CASIHSYEQYF
TRBD2	TRBV6-1	TRBJ2-7	14	.	TGTGCCAGCAGTCGCGGGACTAGCGTGAACGAGCAGTACTTC	CASSRGTSVNEQYF
TRBD1	TRBV6-1	TRBJ2-3	14	.	TGTGCCAGCAGGGGGACAGGGGGAACAGATACGCAGTATTTT	CASRGTGGTDTQYF
TRBD2	TRBV7-2	TRBJ2-2	13	.	TGTGCCAGCAAGACTAGCGGGGCCGGGGAGCTGTTTTTT	CASKTSGAGELFF
TRBD2	TRBV7-2	TRBJ2-1	15	.	TGTGCCAGCAGCTGGGGACTAGCGGGAGTCAATGAGCAGTTCTTC	CASSWGLAGVNEQFF
.	TRBV5-5	TRBJ2-7	11	.	TGTGCCAGCAGCGCCCACTACGAGCAGTACTTC	CASSAHYEQYF
.	TRBV5-1	TRBJ2-7	13	.	TGCGCCAACGCCCGGGACGGGGCCTACGAGCAGTACTTC	CANARDGAYEQYF
TRBD1	TRBV6-6	TRBJ2-7	14	.	TGTGCCAGCAGTTACTCCGGGACAGACTACGAGCAGTACTTC	CASSYSGTDYEQYF
TRBD2	TRBV19	TRBJ2-7	13	few	TGTGCCAGTAGTCCGCTAGCGGCTGGCGAGCAGTACTTC	CASSPLAAGEQYF
.	TRBV19	TRBJ2-3	12	.	TGTGCCAGTAGGAACGGCACAGATACGCAGTATTTT	CASRNGTDTQYF
TRBD1	TRBV7-2	TRBJ1-2	18	.	TGTGCCAGCAGCCCTCAACCAGGGACAGGGGGTACCGGATATGGCTACACCTTC	CASSPQPGTGGTGYGYTF
TRBD2	TRBV6-1	TRBJ2-7	18	few	TGTGCCAGCAGTGAAACAGCGGGACTAGCGGGGCTACCCTACGAGCAGTACTTC	CASSETAGLAGLPYEQYF
.	TRBV7-2	TRBJ2-3	13	.	TGTGCCAGCAGCTTAGTGTTGGCAGATACGCAGTATTTT	CASSLVLADTQYF
TRBD1	TRBV27	TRBJ1-5	15	.	TGTGCCAGCAGTCCGCGACAGGGTGAAGGTCAGCCCCAGCATTTT	CASSPRQGEGQPQHF
TRBD2	TRBV6-4	TRBJ2-3	15	.	TGTGCCAGCAGTGTTGGAGCGGGAGCGGGAGATACGCAGTATTTT	CASSVGAGAGDTQYF
TRBD1	TRBV6-1	TRBJ2-5	13	once	TGTGCCAGCAGGGCAGGGGGCGTAGAGACCCAGTACTTC	CASRAGGVETQYF
TRBD1	TRBV19	TRBJ1-2	17	.	TGTGCCAGTAGTCTCGGACAGGGGGCTAAGGCTAACTATGGCTACACCTTC	CASSLGQGAKANYGYTF
TRBD1	TRBV5-1	TRBJ2-4	15	.	TGCGCCAGCAGCTCCACAGGGGGCGGCGGAAACATTCAGTACTTC	CASSSTGGGGNIQYF
TRBD2	TRBV2	TRBJ2-2	16	.	TGTGCCAGCCGATGGGCGGGAGGGACGAACACCGGGGAGCTGTTTTTT	CASRWAGGTNTGELFF
TRBD2	TRBV7-2	TRBJ2-7	16	.	TGTGCCAGCAGCTTAGCTGAAGCAGGGAGGGGTTACGAGCAGTACTTC	CASSLAEAGRGYEQYF
TRBD1	TRBV5-4	TRBJ2-7	15	few	TGTGCCAGCAGCTCCGGACAGGGTTCCACCTACGAGCAGTACTTC	CASSSGQGSTYEQYF
.	TRBV4-3	TRBJ1-2	16	.	TGCGCCAGCAGCCAAGAATGGGCAGTCGAGGACTATGGCTACACCTTC	CASSQEWAVEDYGYTF
TRBD2	TRBV18	TRBJ2-3	15	.	TGTGCCAGCTCACCACCGCGGGGGAACACAGATACGCAGTATTTT	CASSPPRGNTDTQYF
TRBD1	TRBV4-1	TRBJ2-1	16	.	TGCGCCAGCAGCCAAGTCCCGGGACAGGGGATCAATGAGCAGTTCTTC	CASSQVPGQGINEQFF
.	TRBV27	TRBJ2-7	14	.	TGTGCCAGCAGTTTTTACAGGGCGGTGGGCGAGCAGTACTTC	CASSFYRAVGEQYF
TRBD1	TRBV4-2	TRBJ2-2	17	.	TGTGCCAGCAGCCAACGAACCGGGACAGGTGACACCGGGGAGCTGTTTTTT	CASSQRTGTGDTGELFF
.	TRBV19	TRBJ2-4	13	.	TGTGCCAGTAGGGCGAGGGGGGAGGACATTCAGTACTTC	CASRARGEDIQYF
TRBD2	TRBV5-1	TRBJ2-3	15	.	TGCGCCAGCCTACTAGCGGGAAAGGGAACAGATACGCAGTATTTT	CASLLAGKGTDTQYF
.	TRBV4-1	TRBJ2-1	18	once	TGCGCCAGCAGCCCCCTGCCAGGGGGAGGGCCCCGGGAGGATGAGCAGTTCTTC	CASSPLPGGGPREDEQFF
TRBD2	TRBV6-5	TRBJ2-1	14	.	TGTGCCAGCAGAACTAGCGGGGACTACAATGAGCAGTTCTTC	CASRTSGDYNEQFF
TRBD1	TRBV9	TRBJ1-4	14	.	TGTGCCAGCAGTTTCGGACAGGGAGAAGAAAAACTGTTTTTT	CASSFGQGEEKLFF
TRBD2	TRBV6-5	TRBJ2-7	15	.	TGTGCCAGCAGTTTCATAGCGGGAGGTGTCTACGAGCAGTACTTC	CASSFIAGGVYEQYF
.	TRBV18	TRBJ2-1	15	.	TGTGCCAGCTCACCACTAGATGGCACCTACAATGAGCAGTTCTTC	CASSPLDGTYNEQFF
.	TRBV11-2	TRBJ2-7	14	.	TGTGCCAGCAGCCCCCGGTCCGGGGCGGGCGAGCAGTACTTC	CASSPRSGAGEQYF
.	TRBV7-9	TRBJ2-7	14	.	TGTGCCAGCAGCTTAGGGGTGAAGGATTCCGAGCAGTACTTC	CASSLGVKDSEQYF
TRBD2	TRBV25-1	TRBJ2-3	17	.	TGTGCCAGCCCGCTTTTGTGCGGGAGGGTCGTTAGGGATACGCAGTATTTT	CASPLLCGRVVRDTQYF
.	TRBV7-2	TRBJ2-5	16	once	TGTGCCAGCAGCCCCTTAGCGGGCTTCGGGGGCCAGACCCAGTACTTC	CASSPLAGFGGQTQYF
.	TRBV11-3	TRBJ1-1	13	.	TGTGCCAGCAGCTTACAGGCGAACACTGAAGCTTTCTTT	CASSLQANTEAFF
.	TRBV15	TRBJ2-1	16	once	TGTGCCACCAGTAGAGAAGGGCTAGGCCCCTACAATGAGCAGTTCTTC	CATSREGLGPYNEQFF
.	TRBV6-1	TRBJ2-2	14	once	TGTGCCAGCACCTCTCAGGGGGGCACCGGGGAGCTGTTTTTT	CASTSQGGTGELFF
.	TRBV18	TRBJ2-5	14	.	TGTGCCAGCTCTCCTACCGGGGCTGGAGAGACCCAGTACTTC	CASSPTGAGETQYF
TRBD1	TRBV29-1	TRBJ1-1	16	.	TGCAGCGTTGAAGCTGCCGGACAGGGGGAGAGCACTGAAGCTTTCTTT	CSVEAAGQGESTEAFF
.	TRBV19	TRBJ2-7	14	.	TGTGCCAGTAGTCTCCGGGACAAGGCCTACGAGCAGTACTTC	CASSLRDKAYEQYF
.	TRBV15	TRBJ2-1	13	once	TGTGCCACCAGCAGAGACTCCCACAATGAGCAGTTCTTC	CATSRDSHNEQFF
TRBD1	TRBV7-9	TRBJ2-5	18	.	TGTGCCAGCAGCTTAGCGGAGGGAGTGACAGGGGTATATGGGACCCAGTACTTC	CASSLAEGVTGVYGTQYF
TRBD1	TRBV9	TRBJ2-7	15	.	TGTGCCAGCAGCGTAGGCTCGGACAGGGCATACGAGCAGTACTTC	CASSVGSDRAYEQYF
TRBD1	TRBV19	TRBJ1-5	14	.	TGTGCCAGTAGTATGGACAGGGGGAACCAGCCCCAGCATTTT	CASSMDRGNQPQHF
.	TRBV29-1	TRBJ2-5	12	once	TGCAGCGTCCGGTCTCAGTGGCAGACCCAGTACTTC	CSVRSQWQTQYF
TRBD1	TRBV5-5	TRBJ1-1	13	.	TGTGCCAGCAGCGGACAGGGGAACACTGAAGCTTTCTTT	CASSGQGNTEAFF
.	TRBV28	TRBJ2-1	14	.	TGTGCCAGCAGTGGGGCGGGACTTTACAATGAGCAGTTCTTC	CASSGAGLYNEQFF